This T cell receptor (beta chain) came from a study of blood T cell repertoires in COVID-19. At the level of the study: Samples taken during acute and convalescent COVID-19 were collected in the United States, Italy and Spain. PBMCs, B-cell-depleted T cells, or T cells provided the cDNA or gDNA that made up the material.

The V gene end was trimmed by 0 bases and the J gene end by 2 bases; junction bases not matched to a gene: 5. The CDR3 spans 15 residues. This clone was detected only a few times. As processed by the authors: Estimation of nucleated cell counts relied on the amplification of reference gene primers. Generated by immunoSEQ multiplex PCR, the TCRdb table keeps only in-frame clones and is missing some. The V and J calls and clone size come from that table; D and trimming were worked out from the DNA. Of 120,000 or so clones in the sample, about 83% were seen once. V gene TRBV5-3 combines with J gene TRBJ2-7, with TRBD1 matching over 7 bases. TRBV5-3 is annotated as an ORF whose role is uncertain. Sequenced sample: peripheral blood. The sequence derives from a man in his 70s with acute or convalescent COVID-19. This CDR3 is CARSLVGQRTYEQYF. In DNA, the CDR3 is TGTGCCAGAAGCTTGGTGGGACAGCGGACCTACGAGCAGTACTTC.